One and the same sample provided the 20 T cell receptor beta chains below, sequenced in a study of shared clonotypes between healthy human individuals. The assay was immunoSEQ multiplex PCR, and TCRdb's table has in-frame clones only and misses some. The repertoire holds about 2.4 million clones, with 93% as singletons. The sequenced material came from naive CD4+ T cells from PBMCs. The sample's subset: CD45RA+ positively selected. The receptors were sampled from a man aged 18-30 years in good health. Some clones in this sample may be carry-over from other donors' samples.

The rearrangement links TRBV9 to TRBJ1-1; D is possibly TRBD1 (6 bases). The CDR3 has 13 amino acids. The ends were cut back, 4 bases at V and 6 bases at J, with 13 bases in the middle. Germline V CDR1 and CDR2: SGDLS, YYNGEE. CDR3 amino acids: CASSYSGGPEAFF. For the CDR3, the DNA is TGTGCCAGCAGCTACTCGGGGGGCCCTGAAGCTTTCTTT.

This sequence joins TRBV19 and TRBJ1-5; perhaps TRBD1 as D (6 bases). Trimming took 5 bases from V and 6 from J, leaving 14 bases between them. From germline, CDR1 is LNHDA and CDR2 SQIVND (reference sequence). The CDR3 loop spans 14 amino acids. CDR3 coding DNA: TGTGCCAGTAGTCCCACAGGGAAGGGTCAGCCCCAGCATTTT. Translating gives CASSPTGKGQPQHF.

The rearrangement uses TRBV9 and TRBJ2-2; 12 nucleotides agree with TRBD2. Germline CDR1 reads SGDLS; CDR2 reads YYNGEE. The CDR3 extends over 15 amino acids. The ends lost 4 bases at V and 5 bases at J; junction bases unmatched: 3. The CDR3, as DNA: TGTGCCAGCAGCCCGGGGACTAGCGGGACCGGGGAGCTGTTTTTT. This gives the protein CASSPGTSGTGELFF.

The chain is built from TRBV9 and TRBJ2-1; 7 bases are shared with TRBD2. Germline CDR1 is SGDLS and CDR2 is YYNGEE. CDR3 size: 16 residues. J lost 6 bases, V lost 0 bases, and 9 bases had no gene match. As DNA, the CDR3 is TGTGCCAGCAGCGTAGCCAGGCGGGAGAAGTTCAATGAGCAGTTCTTC. Amino acid sequence: CASSVARREKFNEQFF.

V and J are TRBV29-1 and TRBJ2-5; D is uncertain. Trimming removed 2 bases at V and 1 base at J, with 8 bases between. Germline values: CDR1 SQVTM, CDR2 ANQGSEA. The CDR3 runs 13 residues. The DNA of the CDR3 is TGCAGCGTTGAACGCCAGCCCCAAGAGACCCAGTACTTC. Its translation is CSVERQPQETQYF.

The J gene is TRBJ2-2, the V gene TRBV5-1; D possibly corresponds to TRBD1 (6 bases). The V end was cut by 0 bases, the J end by 6 bases, with 18 bases between. This CDR3 has 17 amino acids. Looked up from germline, CDR1 is SGHRS and CDR2 is YFSETQ. Here the CDR3 reads CASSLELLQGSAGELFF. The CDR3 nucleotides are TGCGCCAGCAGCTTGGAACTCTTACAGGGTAGCGCCGGGGAGCTGTTTTTT.

This sequence joins TRBV7-3 and TRBJ2-7, with D possibly being TRBD2 (7 bases). Germline loops: CDR1 SGHTA, CDR2 FQGTGA. V lost 5 bases and J lost 9, with 26 bases in between. This CDR3 has 16 residues. The CDR3 nucleotides are TGTGCCAGCAGCCCGAAAGGGGGGGCACATAATCGGGGGCAGTACTTC. Translated, it gives CASSPKGGAHNRGQYF.

The chain combines TRBV18 with TRBJ1-5; no definite D call. From germline, CDR1 is KGHSH and CDR2 LQKENI. Trimming cost V 2 bases and J 6 bases, with 8 bases left between them. CDR3 length: 13 residues. The CDR3 bases are TGTGCCAGCTCACCAAACGAAGGTCAGCCCCAGCATTTT. Amino acid sequence: CASSPNEGQPQHF.

J is TRBJ2-7 and V is TRBV15; D is undetermined. The germline V and J ends were trimmed by 1 base and 1 base, with 11 bases remaining between them. The germline V gene has CDR1 LNHNV and CDR2 YYDKDF (reference sequence). The CDR3 runs 15 residues. CDR3: CATSRVGPGSYEQYF. The CDR3 DNA is TGTGCCACCAGCAGAGTAGGTCCAGGATCCTACGAGCAGTACTTC.

The rearrangement joins TRBV6-5 to TRBJ2-5, with a weak D call TRBD1 (6 bases). The DNA end favors TRBJ2-7, so the J call may be wrong. Germline CDR1 MNHEY, CDR2 SVGAGI. CDR3 length equals 13 residues. CDR3 coding DNA: TGTGCCAGCAGATCACAGGGCGGGCGCGAGCAGTACTTC. Translation gives CASRSQGGREQYF.

The J gene is TRBJ1-2, the V gene TRBV30; 11 bases fit TRBD1. V dropped 3 bases and J dropped 6; count of bases not matched to a gene: 9. The CDR3 is made up of 15 amino acids. Germline V gives CDR1 GTSNPN, CDR2 SVGIG (reference sequence). In DNA form, the CDR3 reads TGTGCCTGGAGGAAAACCGGACAGGGGGCGGATGGCTACACCTTC. The encoded protein is CAWRKTGQGADGYTF.

This chain uses TRBV19 with TRBJ2-6; TRBD1 might be the D (6 bases). Trimming removed 5 bases at V and 0 bases at J, with 14 bases between. The CDR3 has 17 amino acids. The V gene's germline CDR1 is LNHDA and CDR2 SQIVND (reference sequence). CDR3 in amino acids: CASSSGTLSSGANVLTF. The CDR3 region has the DNA TGTGCCAGTAGTTCGGGGACACTCAGCTCTGGGGCCAACGTCCTGACTTTC.

This chain uses TRBV6-5 with TRBJ2-1; no clear D. The CDR3 runs to 13 residues. The germline gives CDR1 MNHEY, CDR2 SVGAGI. Between the trimmed V and J ends, which lost 0 bases and 7 bases, there was a span of 7 bases. This chain's CDR3 is CASSYSTGNEQFF. CDR3 in DNA: TGTGCCAGCAGTTACTCGACGGGTAATGAGCAGTTCTTC.

This chain uses TRBV4-1 with TRBJ2-5; D assignment may be TRBD1 or TRBD2 (5 bases each). Germline lookup yields CDR1 MGHRA and CDR2 YSYEKL. V lost 1 base to trimming and J lost 8 bases, with 20 bases between them. There are 16 residues in the CDR3. The CDR3 reads CASSQGGLRDVGTQYF. CDR3 sequence (DNA): TGCGCCAGCAGCCAAGGTGGACTTAGGGACGTCGGTACCCAGTACTTC.

The chain recombines TRBV6-1 with TRBJ2-1, with unresolved D. Germline-derived CDR1 and CDR2 are MNHNS and SASEGT. This CDR3 region has 15 residues. Trimming removed 4 bases at V and 3 bases at J, with 13 bases between. The CDR3 loop reads CASSAKGWGYNEQFF. DNA for the CDR3: TGTGCCAGCAGTGCTAAAGGGTGGGGCTACAATGAGCAGTTCTTC.

The chain combines TRBV20-1 with TRBJ1-1; D unresolved. From germline, CDR1 is DFQATT and CDR2 SNEGSKA (reference sequence). V lost 6 bases and J lost 0, with 5 bases in between. This CDR3 spans 11 amino acids. CDR3 sequence (DNA): TGCAGTGCGCAGATGAACACTGAAGCTTTCTTT. This codes for CSAQMNTEAFF.

This clone was counted only a few times. This chain uses TRBV7-3 with TRBJ2-1, with D hard to call. CDR1 is SGHTA, CDR2 FQGTGA, per germline. CDR3 size: 13 residues. Trimming left V 2 bases short and J 5 bases short, with 7 bases between. The CDR3: CASSLQRDNEQFF. DNA of the CDR3: TGTGCCAGCAGCTTACAACGGGACAATGAGCAGTTCTTC.

With respect to this clone: The sample carries other DNA sequences with the same CDR3. V gene TRBV9 combines with J gene TRBJ2-7; D remains unclear. With 0 bases removed from V and 6 bases from J, the gap between germline ends came to 10 bases. The CDR3 length is 13 residues. Germline V gene sequence: CDR1 SGDLS, CDR2 YYNGEE. In nucleotides, the CDR3 is TGTGCCAGCAGCGTAGGACGGCTCGGCGAGCAGTACTTC. It codes for CASSVGRLGEQYF.

The chain carries TRBV5-1 and TRBJ1-5; D is unclear. The germline V gene encodes CDR1 SGHRS and CDR2 YFSETQ. Deletions cut 1 base from V and 5 bases from J, with 13 bases between. This CDR3 has 15 residues. CDR3 in amino acids: CASSLLAGRDQPQHF. Here the CDR3 DNA reads TGCGCCAGCAGCTTGTTAGCAGGCCGTGATCAGCCCCAGCATTTT.

About this clone itself: At the DNA level, this CDR3 is encoded by other sequences in the same sample as well. The chain combines TRBV11-2 with TRBJ2-4; the D is unclear. The CDR3 loop spans 14 amino acids. Germline CDR1 is SGHAT and CDR2 is FQNNGV. V shed 2 bases and J shed 0 bases, with 5 bases lying between them. DNA for the CDR3: TGTGCCAGCAGCTTAAGCCTAGCCAAAAACATTCAGTACTTC. Its protein is CASSLSLAKNIQYF.